The present T cell receptor beta chain was sequenced within a study of blood T cells in healthy people across ages. The table lists this clonotype with many counts. Its antigen is as yet unknown. The CDR3 consists of 16 residues. V shed 0 bases and J shed 4 bases, with 18 bases lying between them. Germline values: CDR1 SQVTM, CDR2 ANQGSEA. Approximately 9.1 milliliters was the volume of peripheral blood drawn from each donor. Combining a sample-barcoded 5' primer with a J-beta primer mix, a second PCR ran for about 7 to 11 cycles. TCRdb itself ran the 5' RACE reads through MiXCR, one entry per CDR3 protein. The repertoire consists of about 400,000 distinct CDR3 sequences, with about 49% occurring once and the leading ten covering 50% to 65%. Whole-study findings and limits: TCR beta diversity per million T cells fell roughly linearly with age.

The TCR sequence derives from a man in his fifties or sixties in good health. This chain uses TRBV29-1 with TRBJ1-2; TRBD1 might be the D (6 bases). The specimen sequenced was blood. The CDR3 sequence: CSVEDEEGGRGYGYTF. The CDR3 DNA sequence: TGCAGCGTTGAAGACGAAGAGGGGGGCAGGGGCTATGGCTACACCTTC.